The clone carrying this TCR beta chain was seen a handful of times. This entry belongs to a study of T cell changes during pregnancy in multiple sclerosis. The assay was immunoSEQ multiplex PCR, and TCRdb's table has in-frame clones only and misses some. Found here are over 80,000 clones, around 93% of them singletons; the top ten hold 1.2% to 1.5%. The CDR3 totals 16 residues. CDR1 is SGHRS and CDR2 is YFSETQ in the germline V gene. Trimming cost V 5 bases and J 3 bases; bases outside gene matches: 12. The rearrangement uses TRBV5-1 and TRBJ2-7; 9 nucleotides match TRBD2. The material was peripheral blood, obtained in the third trimester of pregnancy. This TCR came from a female donor in good health, enrolled as a control in a pregnancy study. The CDR3, as DNA: TGCGCCAGCAGGCCAGACGGGACTAGCAACTTCTACGAGCAGTACTTC. Protein: CASRPDGTSNFYEQYF.